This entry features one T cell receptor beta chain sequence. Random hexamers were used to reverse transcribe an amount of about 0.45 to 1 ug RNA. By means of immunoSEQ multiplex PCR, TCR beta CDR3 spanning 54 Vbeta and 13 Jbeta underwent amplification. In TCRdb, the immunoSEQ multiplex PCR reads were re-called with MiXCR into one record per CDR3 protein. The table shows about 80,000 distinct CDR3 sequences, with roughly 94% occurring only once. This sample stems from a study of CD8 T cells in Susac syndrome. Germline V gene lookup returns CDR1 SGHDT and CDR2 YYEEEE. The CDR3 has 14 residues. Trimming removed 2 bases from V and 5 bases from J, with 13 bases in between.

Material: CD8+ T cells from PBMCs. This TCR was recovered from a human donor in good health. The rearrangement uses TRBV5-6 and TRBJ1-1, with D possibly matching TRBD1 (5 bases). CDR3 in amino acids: CASSLRGAGTEAFF. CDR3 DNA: TGTGCCAGCAGCTTACGTGGGGCGGGGACTGAAGCTTTCTTT. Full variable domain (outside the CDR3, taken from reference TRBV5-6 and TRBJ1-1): DAGVTQSPTHLIKTRGQQVTLRCSPKSGHDTVSWYQQALGQGPQFIFQYYEEEERQRGNFPDRFSGHQFPNYSSELNVNALLLGDSALYLCASSLRGAGTEAFFGQGTRLTVV.